The 23 T cell receptor beta chains presented below share a single source sample, sequenced in a study of response to subunit inactivated influenza vaccine. In TCRdb, the RT-PCR reads were re-called with MiXCR into one record per CDR3 protein. The data show about 540,000 distinct CDR3 sequences, roughly a quarter seen once. This sample also belongs to another study, concerning T cells expressing NK-cell markers. That work adds: The authors made TCR beta cDNA libraries by 5'RACE template switching. This switching added a universal primer site and UMIs.

This sample comprised CD4+ T cells sorted from PBMCs, obtained 12 days after vaccination. These TCRs come from a man between 50 and 59 years old who received an inactivated influenza vaccine.

This clonotype was counted between two and nine times. J is TRBJ2-2 and V is TRBV6-1, with D possibly being TRBD1 (5 bases). The CDR3 is 15 amino acids. CDR1 and CDR2 (germline): MNHNS, SASEGT. Trimming cost V 5 bases and J 0 bases, with 10 bases left between them. The CDR3 spells CASSSQGSNTGELFF. CDR3 DNA: TGTGCCAGCAGTAGCCAGGGTTCGAACACCGGGGAGCTGTTTTTT.

This clonotype was counted between two and nine times. V usage is TRBV25-1 and J usage is TRBJ2-2; maybe TRBD1 (5 bases). The CDR3 spans 12 residues. Germline CDR1 reads MGHDK; CDR2 reads SYGVNS. V lost 2 bases, J lost 8 bases, and 6 bases lay in between. The CDR3 sequence: CASSERGGELFF. Written as DNA, the CDR3 is TGTGCCAGCAGTGAAAGGGGTGGGGAGCTGTTTTTT.

This clonotype was recorded many times. This chain connects TRBV10-3 to TRBJ2-5, with D perhaps given as TRBD1 or TRBD2 (6 bases each). This CDR3 has 17 residues. From germline, CDR1 is ENHRY and CDR2 SYGVKD. Trimming cost V 0 bases and J 4 bases, with 18 bases left between them. CDR3 sequence: CAISESPRPGARETQYF. The DNA of the CDR3 is TGTGCCATCAGTGAGTCCCCTCGGCCGGGGGCTCGAGAGACCCAGTACTTC.

This clonotype was detected many times. V and J are TRBV20-1 and TRBJ2-3; 8 bases agree with TRBD2. The CDR3 sequence is 15 residues long. Per germline, CDR1 DFQATT and CDR2 SNEGSKA (reference sequence). V was clipped by 5 bases and J by 0 bases; unmatched bases: 7. Here the CDR3 reads CSAWAGGLSTDTQYF. CDR3 sequence (DNA): TGCAGTGCTTGGGCGGGGGGCCTTAGCACAGATACGCAGTATTTT.

V is TRBV6-2 or TRBV6-3 and J is TRBJ2-2; D is tentatively TRBD1 or TRBD2 (5 bases each). The CDR3 sequence is 14 residues long. Germline V gene data show CDR1 as MNHEY and CDR2 as SVGEGT. Trimming took 6 bases from V and 4 from J, leaving 12 bases between them. CDR3 in amino acids: CASSRDLSTGELFF. CDR3 DNA sequence: TGTGCCAGCAGCCGGGACCTATCCACCGGGGAGCTGTTTTTT.

The chain employs TRBV6-2 or TRBV6-3 and TRBJ1-5, with no clear D. Between the trimmed V and J ends, which lost 6 bases and 4 bases, there was a span of 13 bases. This CDR3 contains 14 residues. Germline loops: CDR1 MNHEY, CDR2 SVGEGT. The chain's CDR3 is CASRPIPVNQPQHF. The CDR3 bases are TGTGCCAGCAGGCCAATACCGGTAAATCAGCCCCAGCATTTT.

This clonotype was picked up a small number of times. CDR3 sequence: CASSLDGRKNTEAFF. In DNA, the CDR3 is TGTGCCAGCAGCTTGGACGGACGTAAGAACACTGAAGCTTTCTTT. V gene TRBV5-5 combines with J gene TRBJ1-1; D remains ambiguous. V lost 0 bases to trimming and J lost 1 base, with 10 bases between them. Germline CDR1 is SGHKS and CDR2 is YYEKEE (reference sequence). The CDR3 has 15 residues.

This clonotype was detected a few times. The V call is TRBV18, the J call TRBJ2-1; 8 nucleotides align to TRBD2. The CDR3 totals 15 residues. Germline CDR1 is KGHSH and CDR2 is LQKENI. V gave up 1 base and J gave up 2 bases; unmatched junction bases: 1. The CDR3 DNA reads TGTGCCAGCTCACCACTAGCGGGGACCTACAATGAGCAGTTCTTC. Protein sequence: CASSPLAGTYNEQFF.

The DNA for the CDR3 is TGTGCCAGCAGCTTACTCGTAGTAGCTGGAAACACCATATATTTT. It encodes CASSLLVVAGNTIYF. The chain employs TRBV5-5 and TRBJ1-3; D not certain. Germline-derived CDR1 and CDR2 are SGHKS and YYEKEE (reference sequence). Trimming shortened V by 2 bases and J by 2 bases, and 11 bases separated the two germline ends. The CDR3 length is 15 residues.

The genes are TRBV7-9 and TRBJ2-1; a weak D match, TRBD2 (6 bases). The V gene lost 2 bases and the J gene lost 8 bases, with 10 bases spanning the gap. Germline values: CDR1 SEHNR, CDR2 FQNEAQ (reference sequence). This CDR3 contains 13 residues. The CDR3 loop is CASSLRTIDEQFF. CDR3 nucleotide sequence: TGTGCCAGCAGCTTAAGGACTATTGATGAGCAGTTCTTC.

This chain uses TRBV7-8 with TRBJ1-2; D gene unclear. The CDR3 runs to 14 residues. CDR1 and CDR2 (germline): SGHVS, FQNEAQ. V was shortened by 5 bases and J by 7 bases, with 17 bases between the two germline ends. The CDR3 coding sequence is TGTGCCAGCAGCGCGCGAGAGGTCGAGGCTGGCTACACCTTC. Translating gives CASSAREVEAGYTF.

This clonotype was seen only a few times. V usage is TRBV7-9 and J usage is TRBJ1-5; D ambiguous. CDR1 is SEHNR and CDR2 is FQNEAQ in the germline V gene (reference sequence). The CDR3 totals 14 residues. Trimming took 4 bases from V and 0 from J, leaving 7 bases between them. The CDR3 bases are TGTGCCAGCAGCTCCGCGTTTAGCAATCAGCCCCAGCATTTT. Protein product: CASSSAFSNQPQHF.

This clonotype showed up just a few times. The rearrangement uses TRBV12-3 or TRBV12-4 and TRBJ2-7; 8 nucleotides match TRBD1. Trimming removed 6 bases from V and 6 bases from J; junction bases left unmatched: 13. CDR3 length: 15 residues. CDR3 residues: CASSLKTGTGSEQYF. The CDR3 nucleotides read TGTGCCAGCAGCCTTAAAACCGGGACAGGATCCGAGCAGTACTTC.

This clonotype was seen at least ten times. The chain links TRBV10-2 to TRBJ1-6; the D is unclear. The CDR3 length is 16 residues. The germline V and J ends were trimmed by 2 bases and 2 bases, with 10 bases remaining between them. Germline CDR1 WSHSY, CDR2 SAAADI. Here the CDR3 reads CASSEIGRTYNSPLHF. The CDR3, as DNA: TGCGCCAGCAGTGAGATTGGTAGGACCTATAATTCACCCCTCCACTTT.

This sequence joins TRBV12-3 or TRBV12-4 and TRBJ2-2; D gene uncertain. Trimming removed 6 bases at V and 3 bases at J, with 5 bases between. This CDR3 is built from 12 residues. The CDR3 is CASRQYTGELFF. CDR3 DNA sequence: TGTGCCAGCAGACAGTACACCGGGGAGCTGTTTTTT.

The rearrangement links TRBV11-2 to TRBJ2-7; D might be TRBD2 (5 bases). CDR3 size: 18 residues. The V and J ends lost 5 bases and 0 bases respectively, with 23 bases between them. Germline values: CDR1 SGHAT, CDR2 FQNNGV. CDR3 sequence (DNA): TGTGCCAGCAGCCCCCTCGCTCGGCTTAGACGGGGCTCCTACGAGCAGTACTTC. Translated: CASSPLARLRRGSYEQYF.

This clonotype was seen more than once but under ten times. The chain is built from TRBV5-6 and TRBJ1-5; D is undetermined. CDR1 is SGHDT and CDR2 is YYEEEE in the germline V gene. The V gene lost 2 bases and the J gene lost 2 bases, with 5 bases spanning the gap. The CDR3 sequence is 13 residues long. CDR3 DNA sequence: TGTGCCAGCAGCTTTAGCCGCAATCAGCCCCAGCATTTT. Translation gives CASSFSRNQPQHF.

This clonotype was seen only a few times. The V gene is TRBV28, the J gene TRBJ2-2; 8 positions agree with TRBD1. Germline loops: CDR1 MDHEN, CDR2 SYDVKM. After removal of 6 bases from V and 0 bases from J, the junction contained 3 bases not matched to a gene. The CDR3 is 15 amino acids. The CDR3 loop is CASSRQGSNTGELFF. CDR3 DNA: TGTGCCAGCAGCCGACAGGGGTCGAACACCGGGGAGCTGTTTTTT.

The rearrangement joins TRBV28 to TRBJ2-1; the D gene could be TRBD1 or TRBD2 (5 bases each). V shed 2 bases and J shed 10 bases, with 15 bases lying between them. Germline CDR1 and CDR2: MDHEN and SYDVKM. CDR3 length: 14 residues. CDR3: CASSLGDRWAEQFF. The CDR3 coding sequence is TGTGCCAGCAGTTTAGGGGACCGGTGGGCGGAGCAGTTCTTC.

This clonotype has ten or more counts. V usage is TRBV7-8 and J usage is TRBJ2-3; the match to TRBD1 covers 7 bases. The CDR3 contains 16 residues. J gave up 2 bases and V 2 bases, and 7 bases lay outside the gene matches. Germline CDR1 and CDR2: SGHVS and FQNEAQ. The CDR3 loop is CASSLRDSAITDTQYF. The CDR3 coding sequence is TGTGCCAGCAGCTTACGGGACAGCGCGATCACAGATACGCAGTATTTT.

This rearrangement joins TRBV2 to TRBJ2-4; D gene uncertain. The CDR3 loop spans 12 amino acids. Germline values: CDR1 SNHLY, CDR2 FYNNEI. Trimming left V 8 bases short and J 1 base short, with 6 bases between. CDR3 protein: CASGPAKNIQYF. DNA for the CDR3: TGTGCCAGCGGGCCCGCCAAAAACATTCAGTACTTC.

This rearrangement joins TRBV12-3 or TRBV12-4 to TRBJ2-1; D call uncertain. This CDR3 is 13 amino acids long. Trimming pared 8 bases from V and 0 bases from J, leaving 8 bases between. The CDR3 protein is CASSQSSYNEQFF. CDR3 coding DNA: TGTGCCAGCTCACAGAGCTCCTACAATGAGCAGTTCTTC.

The J gene is TRBJ2-5, the V gene TRBV7-2; 14 nucleotides align to TRBD2. The germline V gene encodes CDR1 SGHTA and CDR2 FQGNSA. The CDR3 spans 17 residues. Trimming cost V 5 bases and J 5 bases; bases outside gene matches: 10. This chain's CDR3 is CASSVGLAGDSGETQYF. In nucleotides, the CDR3 is TGTGCCAGCAGCGTGGGACTAGCGGGAGACTCGGGGGAGACCCAGTACTTC.